This T cell receptor (beta chain) was identified during a study of blood T cell repertoires in COVID-19. For the study at large: Samples taken during acute and convalescent COVID-19 were collected in the United States, Italy and Spain.

The germline V gene encodes CDR1 SNHLY and CDR2 FYNNEI. Trimming took off 6 bases at V and 3 bases at J, with 17 bases between the two ends. The CDR3 totals 15 residues. Profiling relied on immunoSEQ multiplex PCR, and the TCRdb table lists in-frame clones only, not all of them. The top ten hold 3% of the sample, which has about 400,000 clones, around 87% seen once. Input material: peripheral blood. The chain uses TRBV2 and TRBJ1-2; unclear D gene. This clonotype was obtained from a human donor in a cohort sampled during active COVID-19. The CDR3 DNA reads TGTGCCAGCAGCACCCGGGATAAGGGCGACTATGGCTACACCTTC. This codes for CASSTRDKGDYGYTF. The entire variable domain, with the rest obtained from reference TRBV2 and TRBJ1-2, is as follows: EPEVTQTPSHQVTQMGQEVILRCVPISNHLYFYWYRQILGQKVEFLVSFYNNEISEKSEIFDDQFSVERPDGSNFTLKIRSTKLEDSAMYFCASSTRDKGDYGYTFGSGTRLTVV.